Listed here are 28 T cell receptor beta chains from one sample, sequenced in a study of regulatory T cells in long-lasting Graves disease. Time point defined: newly diagnosed GD, antithyroid drugs for less than 3 months. PBMC-derived RNA was used for the TCR library. Arm-PCR of CDR3 regions and iRepertoire HTBI primers were used to build TCR beta libraries. TCRdb ran MiXCR on the multiplex PCR reads and lists one entry per CDR3 protein. The table shows approximately 400,000 distinct CDR3 sequences, with around 11% occurring only once. These data are also associated with another study on T cells in Graves' hyperthyroidism and ophthalmopathy.

The sample was peripheral blood mononuclear cells (PBMCs), taken at new diagnosis, from a patient treated with antithyroid drugs. All receptors derive from a woman in her late teens or twenties with Graves disease.

Comment on this clonotype: A much larger clonotype is one base distant, so this may be a read error. The chain has TRBV10-2 and TRBJ2-1; 8 bases are shared with TRBD2. Germline assignment: CDR1 WSHSY and CDR2 SAAADI. V trimming: 7 bases; J trimming: 7 bases; junction bases outside the gene matches: 12. The CDR3 length is 15 residues. The CDR3 here is CASNAQAGVGNEQFF. CDR3 coding DNA: TGCGCCAGCAATGCCCAAGCGGGAGTCGGGAATGAGCAGTTCTTC.

This clonotype was picked up many times. The gene calls are TRBV20-1 and TRBJ1-5; no reliable D call. Per germline, CDR1 DFQATT and CDR2 SNEGSKA (reference sequence). This CDR3 has 13 residues. The ends were cut back, 4 bases at V and 1 base at J, with 8 bases in the middle. The CDR3 DNA is TGCAGTGCTATCCCCACCAGCAATCAGCCCCAGCATTTT. As protein: CSAIPTSNQPQHF.

This clonotype was detected ten times or more. The chain couples TRBV20-1 to TRBJ1-2, with D perhaps TRBD1 (5 bases). The germline V gene has CDR1 DFQATT and CDR2 SNEGSKA (reference sequence). CDR3 size: 15 residues. Trimming shortened V by 3 bases and J by 0 bases, and 14 bases separated the two germline ends. CDR3 region: CSASLWAGTNYGYTF. CDR3 nucleotide sequence: TGCAGTGCTAGTTTGTGGGCAGGGACTAACTATGGCTACACCTTC.

This clonotype was seen a few times. The gene calls are TRBV7-2 and TRBJ2-5; 12 nucleotides align to TRBD2. V shed 4 bases and J 2 bases; nucleotides not matched to a gene: 2. Germline CDR1 reads SGHTA; CDR2 reads FQGNSA. This CDR3 contains 15 residues. The CDR3 region has the DNA TGTGCCAGCAGCTCAGGACTAGCGGGACAAGAGACCCAGTACTTC. It encodes CASSSGLAGQETQYF.

This clonotype was counted many times. V gene TRBV24-1 combines with J gene TRBJ2-3, with 7 bases fitting TRBD1. Germline V CDR1 and CDR2: KGHDR, SFDVKD. This CDR3 contains 13 residues. The V gene end was trimmed by 9 bases and the J gene end by 2 bases; junction bases not matched to a gene: 4. CDR3 nucleotide sequence: TGTGCCACCGGGACAGACACCACAGATACGCAGTATTTT. As protein: CATGTDTTDTQYF.

V is TRBV29-1 and J is TRBJ1-1, with a weak D call TRBD1 (5 bases). Deletions cut 2 bases from V and 3 bases from J, with 13 bases between. Looked up from germline, CDR1 is SQVTM and CDR2 is ANQGSEA. The CDR3 contains 14 residues. The CDR3 here is CSVEQQGKHTEAFF. CDR3 in DNA: TGCAGCGTTGAACAGCAGGGAAAACACACTGAAGCTTTCTTT.

This clonotype was recorded many times. This rearrangement joins TRBV27 to TRBJ1-1; TRBD1 aligns across 9 bases. The CDR3 length is 15 residues. After removal of 6 bases from V and 4 bases from J, the junction contained 9 bases not matched to a gene. The germline CDR1 and CDR2 sequences are MNHEY and SMNVEV (reference sequence). In DNA, the CDR3 is TGTGCCAGCAGAGCCTACGACAGGGGGGGCACTGAAGCTTTCTTT. Translated: CASRAYDRGGTEAFF.

This clonotype was seen ten or more times. The V and J genes are TRBV6-2 or TRBV6-3 and TRBJ2-5, with 10 bases that match TRBD2. The V segment lost 2 bases and the J segment 1 base; nucleotides outside the gene matches: 4. This CDR3 has 16 amino acids. CDR1 MNHEY and CDR2 SVGEGT come from the germline V gene. Here the CDR3 reads CASSYVSGGVQETQYF. CDR3 DNA sequence: TGTGCCAGCAGTTACGTCAGCGGGGGGGTCCAAGAGACCCAGTACTTC.

This clonotype has ten or more counts. This sequence joins TRBV28 and TRBJ1-1, with 12 positions matching TRBD1. Germline loops: CDR1 MDHEN, CDR2 SYDVKM. V lost 7 bases and J lost 11; bases outside the gene matches: 11. The CDR3 is 14 residues long. The DNA of the CDR3 is TGTGCCAGCACTACTCCGGGACAGGGGGCTGGGGCTTTCTTT. This codes for CASTTPGQGAGAFF.

This clonotype came up many times. The chain carries TRBV5-6 and TRBJ2-1; 8 bases line up with TRBD2. V lost 1 base to trimming and J lost 4 bases; unmatched junction nucleotides: 4. Germline-derived CDR1 and CDR2 are SGHDT and YYEEEE. The CDR3 length is 15 residues. CDR3 DNA: TGTGCCAGCAGCTTGATGACTAGCGCTTACAATGAGCAGTTCTTC. Encoded protein: CASSLMTSAYNEQFF.

The table lists this clonotype with many counts. The chain carries TRBV12-3 or TRBV12-4 and TRBJ1-2; D is ambiguous. The CDR3 consists of 12 residues. Deletions cut 7 bases from V and 8 bases from J, with 14 bases between. The CDR3 DNA sequence: TGTGCCAGCACTCTGGACCCTGGCGGCTACACCTTC. It specifies CASTLDPGGYTF.

This clonotype was counted at least ten times. The V gene is TRBV20-1, the J gene TRBJ2-1, with TRBD2 matching over 12 bases. This CDR3 comprises 15 residues. The V gene's germline CDR1 is DFQATT and CDR2 SNEGSKA (reference sequence). The junction had 9 bases not matched to a gene; V was cut back by 6 bases and J by 6 bases. CDR3 loop: CSAPQLAGGLNEQFF. The CDR3 bases are TGCAGTGCACCCCAACTAGCGGGAGGCCTCAATGAGCAGTTCTTC.

In its sample, this clonotype was seen a few times. The rearrangement uses TRBV12-3 or TRBV12-4 and TRBJ2-3; the match to TRBD1 covers 7 bases. This CDR3 has 13 amino acids. The trim removed 6 bases at V and 6 bases at J, leaving 6 bases unmatched. The CDR3, as DNA: TGTGCCAGCAGGAACACAGGGGTGGATACGCAGTATTTT. Protein product: CASRNTGVDTQYF.

Only a few counts were recorded for this clonotype. This rearrangement joins TRBV12-3 or TRBV12-4 to TRBJ2-2; the match to TRBD2 covers 12 bases. The CDR3 runs 16 residues. J lost 4 bases, V lost 6 bases, and 6 bases had no gene match. The DNA of the CDR3 is TGTGCCAGCAGCCCCGGACTAGCGGGATCCACCGGGGAGCTGTTTTTT. Protein product: CASSPGLAGSTGELFF.

This clonotype has at least ten counts. V is TRBV20-1 and J is TRBJ2-1; D not resolved. Germline V gene data show CDR1 as DFQATT and CDR2 as SNEGSKA (reference sequence). The CDR3 covers 17 residues. Trimming removed 0 bases from V and 10 bases from J, with 25 bases in between. CDR3 region: CSARDTGRTDPEREQFF. CDR3 bases: TGCAGTGCTAGAGATACCGGACGGACGGACCCCGAGAGGGAGCAGTTCTTC.

This clonotype was found many times. V gene TRBV7-2 combines with J gene TRBJ2-3, with 14 bases lining up with TRBD2. This CDR3 has 21 residues. Germline CDR1 and CDR2: SGHTA and FQGNSA. Trimming removed 1 base from V and 4 bases from J; junction bases left unmatched: 16. As DNA, the CDR3 is TGTGCCAGCAGCTTAGTGGTGGGACTAGCGGGAGAGGGAGTTAATTCAGATACGCAGTATTTT. This codes for CASSLVVGLAGEGVNSDTQYF.

This chain uses TRBV7-9 with TRBJ2-1; D is perhaps TRBD1 or TRBD2 (6 bases each). CDR1 and CDR2 (germline): SEHNR, FQNEAQ (reference sequence). The CDR3 contains 14 residues. V lost 6 bases to trimming and J lost 7 bases, with 16 bases between them. As DNA, the CDR3 is TGTGCCAGCAGGGGGGGCATGGGGACGAATGAGCAGTTCTTC. It codes for CASRGGMGTNEQFF.

This clonotype appeared many times. The rearrangement joins TRBV9 to TRBJ1-6, with D unresolved. The ends were cut back, 0 bases at V and 9 bases at J, with 13 bases in the middle. Germline assignment: CDR1 SGDLS and CDR2 YYNGEE. The CDR3 is 15 amino acids. The CDR3 sequence is CASSVESGSGSPLHF. For the CDR3, the DNA is TGTGCCAGCAGCGTAGAGTCTGGATCGGGTTCACCCCTCCACTTT.

This clonotype came up many times. The CDR3 protein is CASNAIRAGGSYEQYF. CDR3 DNA sequence: TGTGCCAGCAACGCGATACGTGCAGGGGGCAGCTACGAGCAGTACTTC. The chain carries TRBV28 and TRBJ2-7, with 8 bases that match TRBD1. Per the germline V gene, CDR1 is MDHEN and CDR2 is SYDVKM. Losses at the gene ends were 7 bases for V and 3 bases for J; bases not matched to a gene: 14. This CDR3 has 16 amino acids.

This clonotype was seen repeatedly, ten times or more. The chain recombines TRBV2 with TRBJ2-1, with D tentatively TRBD1 (6 bases). Looked up from germline, CDR1 is SNHLY and CDR2 is FYNNEI. Trimming removed 3 bases from V and 0 bases from J, with 21 bases in between. The CDR3 consists of 19 residues. The CDR3 sequence: CASSEYGQGPPSSYNEQFF. The CDR3 DNA follows: TGTGCCAGCAGTGAGTACGGGCAGGGGCCACCTAGCTCCTACAATGAGCAGTTCTTC.

This clonotype was seen repeatedly, ten times or more. The DNA of the CDR3 is TGTGCCAGCTCACCACCGTATAGGGTAGGCACTGAAGCTTTCTTT. Protein: CASSPPYRVGTEAFF. The chain is built from TRBV18 and TRBJ1-1; D unresolved. V dropped 0 bases and J dropped 4 bases, with 12 bases sitting between them. The CDR3 contains 15 residues. Germline lookup yields CDR1 KGHSH and CDR2 LQKENI.

This clonotype was found many times. This chain connects TRBV7-9 to TRBJ1-2, with 9 bases identical to TRBD1. CDR1 is SEHNR and CDR2 is FQNEAQ in the germline V gene (reference sequence). This CDR3 spans 16 amino acids. Germline trimming cut 1 base from V and 7 bases from J; bases unmatched to any gene: 10. The CDR3 loop is CASSLGRTGASGGYTF. The CDR3 DNA is TGTGCCAGCAGCTTAGGTCGGACAGGGGCCTCGGGTGGCTACACCTTC. The full variable domain, completed using reference TRBV7-9 and TRBJ1-2, is DTGVSQNPRHKITKRGQNVTFRCDPISEHNRLYWYRQTLGQGPEFLTYFQNEAQLEKSRLLSDRFSAERPKGSFSTLEIQRTEQGDSAMYLCASSLGRTGASGGYTFGSGTRLTVV.

For this clonotype: The conserved phenylalanine or tryptophan normally closing the CDR3 is absent here, so this likely arose from a read error. For the CDR3, the DNA is TGCGCCAGCAGCGCCGGGGGGGGCGACGGCACCGGGGAGCTGTTTCTT. This sequence encodes CASSAGGGDGTGELFL. The chain combines TRBV5-1 with TRBJ2-2; 8 bases fit TRBD2. The CDR3 has 16 amino acids. The germline V gene has CDR1 SGHRS and CDR2 YFSETQ. The trim removed 4 bases at V and 4 bases at J, leaving 9 bases unmatched.

Only a few counts were recorded for this clonotype. This chain links TRBV30 with TRBJ1-1; TRBD1 aligns across 7 bases. This CDR3 has 11 amino acids. Germline CDR1 is GTSNPN and CDR2 is SVGIG (reference sequence). The CDR3 bases are TGTGCAGCGACAGGGCGCACTGAAGCTTTCTTT. Its protein is CAATGRTEAFF.

This clonotype has a count of ten or more. CDR3 DNA sequence: TGTGCCAGCAGTTTTTCGTCGTCCTCCGAGTTCTTC. It codes for CASSFSSSSEFF. The rearrangement uses TRBV6-2 or TRBV6-3 and TRBJ2-1; D ambiguous. The CDR3 spans 12 residues. The V end was cut by 4 bases, the J end by 14 bases, with 15 bases between. Germline V gene lookup returns CDR1 MNHEY and CDR2 SVGEGT.

Ten or more counts support this clonotype. The chain has TRBV20-1 and TRBJ1-1; D gene ambiguous. V was pared by 0 bases and J by 5 bases, with 10 bases between. The germline gives CDR1 DFQATT, CDR2 SNEGSKA (reference sequence). This CDR3 comprises 13 residues. CDR3 region: CSARDERDTEAFF. CDR3 sequence (DNA): TGCAGTGCTAGAGATGAAAGGGATACTGAAGCTTTCTTT.

This clonotype came up many times. This rearrangement joins TRBV7-3 to TRBJ1-1, with 9 positions matching TRBD1. Trimming at V came to 5 bases and at J to 5 bases, leaving 6 bases not matched to a gene. The germline V gene encodes CDR1 SGHTA and CDR2 FQGTGA. The CDR3 loop spans 14 amino acids. The CDR3 nucleotides are TGTGCCAGCAGCAAGGGACAGGGTCGGACTGAAGCTTTCTTT. This gives the protein CASSKGQGRTEAFF. The variable domain in full, with the rest retrieved from reference TRBV7-3 and TRBJ1-1, is GAGVSQTPSNKVTEKGKYVELRCDPISGHTALYWYRQSLGQGPEFLIYFQGTGAADDSGLPNDRFFAVRPEGSVSTLKIQRTERGDSAVYLCASSKGQGRTEAFFGQGTRLTVV.

There are many counts of this clonotype. V is TRBV11-2 and J is TRBJ2-4; D might be TRBD1 (6 bases). Germline CDR1 reads SGHAT; CDR2 reads FQNNGV. The V end lost 0 bases, the J end lost 1 base, and 16 bases lay between the germline ends. CDR3 size: 18 residues. The DNA for the CDR3 is TGTGCCAGCAGCTTAGACCGTTACGGCAGGGGTGCCAAAAACATTCAGTACTTC. Encoded protein: CASSLDRYGRGAKNIQYF.